The entry that follows covers one TCR beta chain sequence. With V trimmed by 11 bases and J by 2 bases, 9 bases remained unmatched. This CDR3 has 13 residues. Germline values: CDR1 MDHEN, CDR2 SYDVKM. These data are taken from a study of OX40 agonist ivuxolimab in advanced cancers. Assay used: immunoSEQ multiplex PCR; TCRdb lists only in-frame clones, some missing. Here the sample spans about 73,000 clones, 90% being singletons. The rearrangement uses TRBV28 and TRBJ2-7, with TRBD1 matching over 7 bases. This TCR was sampled from an adult with an advanced solid tumor such as melanoma, head and neck, liver or kidney cancer. The source was CD4+ or CD8+ T cells sorted from blood, collected in a trial of the OX40 agonist ivuxolimab. This CDR3 reads CASRETGTYEQYF. The CDR3 bases are TGTGCCTCACGAGAGACAGGGACCTACGAGCAGTACTTC. Looking up the rest from reference TRBV28 and TRBJ2-7 gives the full variable domain: DVKVTQSSRYLVKRTGEKVFLECVQDMDHENMFWYRQDPGLGLRLIYFSYDVKMKEKGDIPEGYSVSREKKERFSLILESASTNQTSMYLCASRETGTYEQYFGPGTRLTVT.